This T cell receptor (beta chain) was sequenced for a study of CD8+ T cells in alopecia areata. Documented treatment: oral pan-JAK inhibitor, 5-10 mg twice daily. RNA, once extracted, was reverse transcribed into cDNA for use as the sequencing template. Sequencing used immunoSEQ multiplex PCR; TCRdb keeps in-frame clones, though not all of them. The repertoire consists of some 100,000 clones, with about 60% occurring once and the leading ten covering over 15%. The clonotype was recovered from a human donor with alopecia areata. The source was CD8+ T cells sorted from blood, collected at roughly week 55, from a patient treated with tofacitinib.

The CDR3 DNA follows: TGTGCCAGCAGTTTATCTAGCGGGGGGCCCTATGAGCAGTTCTTC. This codes for CASSLSSGGPYEQFF. The chain links TRBV27 to TRBJ2-1, with 10 positions matching TRBD2. The CDR3 is made up of 15 amino acids. The V segment lost 0 bases and the J segment 8 bases; nucleotides outside the gene matches: 4. Germline V gives CDR1 MNHEY, CDR2 SMNVEV (reference sequence).